The T cell receptor (beta chain) under discussion was sequenced for a study of cytomegalovirus exposure and HLA in healthy donors. The CDR3 spans 14 residues. The V gene lost 4 bases and the J gene lost 8 bases, with 17 bases spanning the gap. Germline V CDR1 and CDR2: SGHAT, FQNNGV. The PCR used 60 Vbeta and 13 Jbeta primers. Measured with immunoSEQ multiplex PCR; TCRdb has only the in-frame clones, and not every one. The table includes 95,000 to 150,000 clones, over 70% detected once. Sequenced material: PBMCs. This clonotype was obtained from a woman aged 45-65 years in good health and CMV-seronegative. The V and J genes are TRBV11-2 and TRBJ1-2; TRBD1 is a possible D gene (6 bases). CDR3 sequence reads: CASSSDVDRRGYTF. The CDR3 region has the DNA TGTGCCAGCAGCTCAGACGTAGACAGGAGGGGCTACACCTTC.